Each of the 15 T cell receptor beta chains below was sequenced from the same sample in a study of cytomegalovirus exposure and HLA in healthy donors. Researchers ran the PCR with 60 Vbeta and 13 Jbeta primers. This table comes from immunoSEQ multiplex PCR, and its TCRdb copy is limited to in-frame clones, with some not included. The sample shows more than 110,000 clones, about 82% of them seen only once. The sequenced sample consisted of PBMCs. The receptor source for this set is a man aged 25-45 years in good health and CMV-seronegative.

This chain joins TRBV5-6 and TRBJ1-2; D remains ambiguous. V dropped 0 bases and J dropped 1 base, with 7 bases sitting between them. This CDR3 is 14 amino acids long. CDR1 and CDR2 from the germline V gene are SGHDT and YYEEEE. This CDR3 reads CASSLGGFNYGYTF. The CDR3 DNA sequence: TGTGCCAGCAGCTTGGGCGGATTTAACTATGGCTACACCTTC.

The rearrangement uses TRBV7-2 and TRBJ1-3; D might be TRBD1 (5 bases). The V end was cut by 5 bases, the J end by 0 bases, with 14 bases between. The CDR3 loop spans 16 amino acids. Per the germline V gene, CDR1 is SGHTA and CDR2 is FQGNSA. As DNA, the CDR3 is TGTGCCAGCAGCGCGGGTATGGGGGGCTCTGGAAACACCATATATTTT. Translating gives CASSAGMGGSGNTIYF.

The CDR3 sequence is CASRATGSGLDTEAFF. CDR3 in DNA: TGTGCCAGCAGGGCCACAGGGTCCGGCTTAGACACTGAAGCTTTCTTT. V and J are TRBV2 and TRBJ1-1, with TRBD1 as a possible D gene (6 bases). Germline CDR1 and CDR2: SNHLY and FYNNEI. The CDR3 contains 16 residues. V lost 6 bases and J lost 3, with 20 bases in between.

This clone was seen just once. The J gene is TRBJ1-2, the V gene TRBV6-5; 7 nucleotides match TRBD1. V gave up 0 bases and J gave up 2 bases; unmatched junction bases: 6. Germline V gene sequence: CDR1 MNHEY, CDR2 SVGAGI. This CDR3 is 16 amino acids long. The CDR3 region is CASSYSSGTENYGYTF. The CDR3 DNA sequence: TGTGCCAGCAGTTACTCGAGTGGGACAGAGAACTATGGCTACACCTTC.

J is TRBJ1-1 and V is TRBV5-1; 7 bases fit TRBD1. The germline CDR1 and CDR2 sequences are SGHRS and YFSETQ. CDR3 length: 15 residues. V was pared by 4 bases and J by 4 bases, with 10 bases of the junction left unmatched. CDR3 region: CASSDQGGSVTEAFF. The CDR3 DNA reads TGCGCCAGCAGCGACCAGGGGGGCTCGGTCACTGAAGCTTTCTTT.

V is TRBV18 and J is TRBJ1-1; 7 nucleotides match TRBD1. The CDR3 totals 19 residues. J gave up 0 bases and V 0 bases, and 13 bases lay outside the gene matches. Per germline, CDR1 KGHSH and CDR2 LQKENI. In DNA, the CDR3 is TGTGCCAGCTCACCACCACGGGACAGCCCTTATTACATGAACACTGAAGCTTTCTTT. Protein sequence: CASSPPRDSPYYMNTEAFF.

This clone was counted a single time. The chain couples TRBV15 to TRBJ2-1; 9 bases are shared with TRBD1. Trimming at V came to 2 bases and at J to 9 bases, leaving 8 bases not matched to a gene. This CDR3 has 15 residues. Germline V gene lookup returns CDR1 LNHNV and CDR2 YYDKDF (reference sequence). The CDR3 region has the DNA TGTGCCACCAGCAGACGGACAGGGGAGTCCACTGAGCAGTTCTTC. Its translation is CATSRRTGESTEQFF. The complete variable domain, with remaining parts taken from reference TRBV15 and TRBJ2-1, reads DAMVIQNPRYQVTQFGKPVTLSCSQTLNHNVMYWYQQKSSQAPKLLFHYYDKDFNNEADTPDNFQSRRPNTSFCFLDIRSPGLGDTAMYLCATSRRTGESTEQFFGPGTRLTVL.

The chain couples TRBV28 to TRBJ2-2, with TRBD2 identical over 11 bases. V was clipped by 4 bases and J by 6 bases; unmatched bases: 7. From germline, CDR1 is MDHEN and CDR2 SYDVKM. This CDR3 is built from 16 residues. CDR3 bases: TGTGCCAGCAGTTCTCAGACTAGCGGGATGGCCGGGGAGCTGTTTTTT. Its translation: CASSSQTSGMAGELFF.

The rearrangement joins TRBV30 to TRBJ2-2, with 10 bases lining up with TRBD1. Germline V gives CDR1 GTSNPN, CDR2 SVGIG (reference sequence). With V trimmed by 4 bases and J by 5 bases, 7 bases remained unmatched. This CDR3 region has 15 residues. The chain's CDR3 is CAWTTGGVGTGELFF. In DNA form, the CDR3 reads TGTGCCTGGACGACAGGGGGCGTGGGGACCGGGGAGCTGTTTTTT.

This clone has only one observation. The CDR3 loop is CASSFNPSGANEKLFF. CDR3 nucleotides: TGCGCCAGCAGTTTTAACCCGTCCGGTGCTAATGAAAAACTGTTTTTT. This rearrangement joins TRBV5-1 to TRBJ1-4; D is unresolved. The CDR3 loop spans 16 amino acids. Germline V CDR1 and CDR2: SGHRS, YFSETQ. The V and J ends lost 5 bases and 3 bases respectively, with 17 bases between them.

This clone was found a few times. The rearrangement joins TRBV7-9 to TRBJ2-1; 8 bases agree with TRBD1. Trimming at V came to 5 bases and at J to 1 base, leaving 10 bases not matched to a gene. There are 17 residues in the CDR3. Germline lookup yields CDR1 SEHNR and CDR2 FQNEAQ (reference sequence). Written as DNA, the CDR3 is TGTGCCAGCAGCCACCCCCTGACAGGGGAGTCCTACAATGAGCAGTTCTTC. This codes for CASSHPLTGESYNEQFF. The full variable domain, its missing parts supplied by reference TRBV7-9 and TRBJ2-1, is DTGVSQNPRHKITKRGQNVTFRCDPISEHNRLYWYRQTLGQGPEFLTYFQNEAQLEKSRLLSDRFSAERPKGSFSTLEIQRTEQGDSAMYLCASSHPLTGESYNEQFFGPGTRLTVL.

This clone was observed a handful of times. The rearrangement links TRBV28 to TRBJ1-1, with 8 nucleotides matching TRBD1. In germline, CDR1 is MDHEN, CDR2 SYDVKM. CDR3 length: 15 residues. V trimming: 3 bases; J trimming: 1 base; junction bases outside the gene matches: 4. The CDR3 loop is CASSFLDRANTEAFF. CDR3 nucleotide sequence: TGTGCCAGCAGTTTTCTGGACAGGGCGAACACTGAAGCTTTCTTT.

This clone has just a few counts. J is TRBJ2-2 and V is TRBV5-4; no clear D gene. CDR1 is SGHNT, CDR2 YYREEE, per germline (reference sequence). The CDR3 runs 16 residues. Trimming cost V 0 bases and J 5 bases, with 14 bases left between them. The DNA of the CDR3 is TGTGCCAGCAGCTTGGGGAATATCGACATTACCGGGGAGCTGTTTTTT. This gives the protein CASSLGNIDITGELFF.

This rearrangement joins TRBV2 to TRBJ2-3, with 9 bases identical to TRBD2. Germline CDR1 SNHLY, CDR2 FYNNEI. The CDR3 covers 16 residues. After removal of 2 bases from V and 3 bases from J, the junction contained 6 bases not matched to a gene. The chain's CDR3 is CASSEFGGGATDTQYF. The CDR3 coding sequence is TGTGCCAGCAGTGAATTTGGCGGGGGGGCTACAGATACGCAGTATTTT. The full variable domain, rest sourced from reference TRBV2 and TRBJ2-3, is EPEVTQTPSHQVTQMGQEVILRCVPISNHLYFYWYRQILGQKVEFLVSFYNNEISEKSEIFDDQFSVERPDGSNFTLKIRSTKLEDSAMYFCASSEFGGGATDTQYFGPGTRLTVL.

The CDR3 DNA follows: TGTGCCAGCAGCCCCCAGCGACAGGGGAACATTCAGTACTTC. Translation gives CASSPQRQGNIQYF. The chain uses TRBV7-2 and TRBJ2-4, with TRBD1 matching 8 bases. After removal of 5 bases from V and 7 bases from J, the junction contained 7 bases not matched to a gene. Germline CDR1 is SGHTA and CDR2 is FQGNSA. This CDR3 spans 14 amino acids.